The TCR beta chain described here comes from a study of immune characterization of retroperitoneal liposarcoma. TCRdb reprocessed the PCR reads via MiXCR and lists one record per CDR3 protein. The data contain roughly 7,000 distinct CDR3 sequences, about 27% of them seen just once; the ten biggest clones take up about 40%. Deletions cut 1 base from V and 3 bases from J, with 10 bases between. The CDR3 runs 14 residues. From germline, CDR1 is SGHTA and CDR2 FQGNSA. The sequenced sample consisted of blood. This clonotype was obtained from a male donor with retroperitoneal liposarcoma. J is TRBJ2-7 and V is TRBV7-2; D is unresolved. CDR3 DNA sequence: TGTGCCAGCAGCTTAGTACCCCCTCGCTACGAGCAGTACTTC. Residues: CASSLVPPRYEQYF.